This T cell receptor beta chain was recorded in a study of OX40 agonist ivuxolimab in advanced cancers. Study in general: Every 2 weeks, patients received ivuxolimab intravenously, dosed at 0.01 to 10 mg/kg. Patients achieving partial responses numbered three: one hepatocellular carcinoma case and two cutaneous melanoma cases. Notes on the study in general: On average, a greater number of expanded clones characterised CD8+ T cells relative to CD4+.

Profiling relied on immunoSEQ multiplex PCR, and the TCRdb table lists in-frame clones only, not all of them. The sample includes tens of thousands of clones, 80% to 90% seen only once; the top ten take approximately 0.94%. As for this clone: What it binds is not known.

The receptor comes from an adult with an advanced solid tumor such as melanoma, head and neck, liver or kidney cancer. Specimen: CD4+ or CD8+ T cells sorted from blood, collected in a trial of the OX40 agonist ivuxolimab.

Here the CDR3 DNA reads TGTGCCAGTAGTACCCGGGACTCCTACAATGAGCAGTTCTTC. Residues: CASSTRDSYNEQFF. V is TRBV19 and J is TRBJ2-1; D is possibly TRBD2 (5 bases). With 4 bases removed from V and 0 bases from J, the gap between germline ends came to 7 bases. The germline CDR1 and CDR2 sequences are LNHDA and SQIVND (reference sequence). This CDR3 has 14 amino acids.